This entry is about one T cell receptor beta chain. Its specificity is not known. The data were produced by immunoSEQ multiplex PCR, yet TCRdb's version contains in-frame clones alone and is incomplete. Altogether about 26,000 clones are present, 82% being singletons, with the ten largest covering around 5%. This sample is part of a study of somatic mutations in cytotoxic T cells in rheumatoid arthritis. Study-wide points: Increasing age coincided with elevated CD8+ clonality among rheumatoid arthritis patients, though not among healthy controls. Clonality of CD8+ T cells, which was compared between rheumatoid arthritis patients and age-matched healthy controls, did not differ significantly.

Controls that were healthy consisted of blood donors whose median age was around 51 years (range about 21-70), with under 70% female. Using positive magnetic bead selection on an AutoMACS, CD4+ and CD8+ cells were isolated, after which their purity was checked by flow cytometry. Trimming took 6 bases from V and 2 from J; bases not matched to a gene: 8. The CDR3 sequence is 16 residues long. The germline V gene has CDR1 ENHRY and CDR2 SYGVKD. V is TRBV10-3 and J is TRBJ2-1, with 9 bases lining up with TRBD2. The TCR comes from a man aged 50-59 years in good health. Sequencing was done on a sample of CD8+ T cells sorted from blood. The DNA for the CDR3 is TGTGCCATCAGCCCCAGGCTAGCGGGGCCCTACAATGAGCAGTTCTTC. It encodes CAISPRLAGPYNEQFF.